This T cell receptor beta chain was found in a study of technical replicates of blood from a handful of donors. Germline-derived CDR1 and CDR2 are KGHSH and LQKENI. J was trimmed by 0 bases and V by 3 bases; bases with no gene match: 7. This CDR3 has 17 amino acids. Clones were sequenced by immunoSEQ multiplex PCR, and TCRdb holds only the in-frame ones, with some missing. Of 80,000 or so clones detected, 94% appear once; the ten largest clones hold under 0.5%. This chain joins TRBV18 and TRBJ2-1; 8 bases map to TRBD2. The TCR was taken from a human donor in good health. Sequences were obtained from T cells isolated from PBMCs. The CDR3 here is CASSPTSSGSSYNEQFF. The CDR3 region has the DNA TGTGCCAGCTCACCCACCTCGAGCGGGAGCTCCTACAATGAGCAGTTCTTC.